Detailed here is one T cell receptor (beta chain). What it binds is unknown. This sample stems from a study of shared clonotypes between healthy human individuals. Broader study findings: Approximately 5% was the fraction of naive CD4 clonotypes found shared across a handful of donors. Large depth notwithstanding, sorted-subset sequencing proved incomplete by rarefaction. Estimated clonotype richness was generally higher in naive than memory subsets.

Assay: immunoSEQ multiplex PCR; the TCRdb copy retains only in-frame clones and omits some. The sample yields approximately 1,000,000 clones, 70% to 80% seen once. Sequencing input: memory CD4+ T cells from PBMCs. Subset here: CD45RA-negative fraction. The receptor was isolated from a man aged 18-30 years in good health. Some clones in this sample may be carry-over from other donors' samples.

CDR3 residues: CASSSPSTRTDTQYF. As DNA, the CDR3 is TGTGCCAGCAGCTCCCCTAGCACTCGCACAGATACGCAGTATTTT. J is TRBJ2-3 and V is TRBV7-2; a possible D gene is TRBD2 (5 bases). V lost 4 bases and J 1 base, leaving 12 bases between the germline ends. This CDR3 is 15 amino acids long. Germline V gene sequence: CDR1 SGHTA, CDR2 FQGNSA. Complete variable domain (other parts from reference TRBV7-2 and TRBJ2-3): GAGVSQSPSNKVTEKGKDVELRCDPISGHTALYWYRQSLGQGLEFLIYFQGNSAPDKSGLPSDRFSAERTGGSVSTLTIQRTQQEDSAVYLCASSSPSTRTDTQYFGPGTRLTVL.